The 5 T cell receptor beta chains given below trace back to one sample, sequenced in a study of shared clonotypes between healthy human individuals. Some clones are missing from TCRdb's copy, which holds only in-frame ones; the method was immunoSEQ multiplex PCR. Of 950,000 to 1,100,000 clones in the sample, about 75% were seen once. The sample taken for sequencing was memory CD4+ T cells sorted from blood. The subset is: CD45RA-negative fraction. These receptors all come from a man between 18 and 29 years old in good health.

This chain joins TRBV5-1 and TRBJ1-1; a weak D match, TRBD1 (6 bases). CDR1 and CDR2 from the germline V gene are SGHRS and YFSETQ. CDR3 length: 12 residues. V was shortened by 4 bases and J by 6 bases, with 10 bases between the two germline ends. CDR3 sequence: CASSVDRAEAFF. CDR3 sequence (DNA): TGCGCCAGCAGCGTGGACAGAGCTGAAGCTTTCTTT. Looking up the rest from reference TRBV5-1 and TRBJ1-1 gives the full variable domain: KAGVTQTPRYLIKTRGQQVTLSCSPISGHRSVSWYQQTPGQGLQFLFEYFSETQRNKGNFPGRFSGRQFSNSRSEMNVSTLELGDSALYLCASSVDRAEAFFGQGTRLTVV.

The rearrangement joins TRBV7-9 to TRBJ1-6; 7 bases match TRBD1. This CDR3 has 15 amino acids. V shed 1 base and J 7 bases; nucleotides not matched to a gene: 4. Germline CDR1 reads SEHNR; CDR2 reads FQNEAQ (reference sequence). As DNA, the CDR3 is TGTGCCAGCAGCTTAGAAGGGACAGTAAATTCACCCCTCCACTTT. Translation: CASSLEGTVNSPLHF.

The rearrangement links TRBV6-6 to TRBJ2-7; 10 positions match TRBD2. Germline CDR1 MNHNY, CDR2 SVGAGI (reference sequence). The trim removed 6 bases at V and 0 bases at J, leaving 8 bases unmatched. This CDR3 comprises 16 residues. The DNA for the CDR3 is TGTGCCAGCAGGAACATACTAGCGGGAAGCTCCTACGAGCAGTACTTC. Amino acids: CASRNILAGSSYEQYF.

The V call is TRBV29-1, the J call TRBJ2-7, with 7 bases fitting TRBD1. The CDR3 sequence is 11 residues long. After removal of 7 bases from V and 4 bases from J, the junction contained 4 bases not matched to a gene. Germline CDR1 reads SQVTM; CDR2 reads ANQGSEA. The CDR3 DNA reads as TGCAGCGCTCGGGACAGATACGAGCAGTACTTC. Translated: CSARDRYEQYF.

The chain has TRBV18 and TRBJ2-5; 7 positions match TRBD1. The CDR3 runs 14 residues. The trim removed 4 bases at V and 2 bases at J, leaving 4 bases unmatched. Germline V gene lookup returns CDR1 KGHSH and CDR2 LQKENI. DNA of the CDR3: TGTGCCAGCTCACAAACGACAGGGCAAGAGACCCAGTACTTC. This sequence encodes CASSQTTGQETQYF.